This T cell receptor (beta chain) stems from a study of blood T cells in healthy people across ages. Sample-barcoded 5' priming and a J-beta primer mix drove a second PCR of roughly 7 to 11 cycles. TCRdb re-called the 5' RACE reads through MiXCR, storing one row per CDR3 protein. The sample includes 600,000 to 900,000 distinct CDR3 sequences, around a quarter of them seen just once. With 7 bases removed from V and 4 bases from J, the gap between germline ends came to 14 bases. This CDR3 has 13 residues. Germline V gene lookup returns CDR1 SQVTM and CDR2 ANQGSEA. These data are also associated with another study on T cells of mothers and their children.

The sequenced material came from blood. This sequence was found in a boy aged 10-17 years in good health. The chain combines TRBV29-1 with TRBJ1-5, with D unclear. CDR3 in DNA: TGCAGCGCCGGCCACGGAGAGAATCAGCCCCAGCATTTT. Amino acids: CSAGHGENQPQHF.